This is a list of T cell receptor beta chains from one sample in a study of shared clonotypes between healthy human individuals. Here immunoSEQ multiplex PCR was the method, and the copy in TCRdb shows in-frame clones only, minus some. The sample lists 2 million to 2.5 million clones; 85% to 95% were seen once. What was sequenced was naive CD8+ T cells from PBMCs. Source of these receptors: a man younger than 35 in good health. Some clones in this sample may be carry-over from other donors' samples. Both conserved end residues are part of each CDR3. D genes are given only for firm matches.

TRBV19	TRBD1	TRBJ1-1	CASIISGGPNTEAFF	TGTGCCAGTATCATCTCAGGGGGCCCGAACACTGAAGCTTTCTTT
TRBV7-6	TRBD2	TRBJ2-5	CASSKTAAHGGETQYF	TGTGCCAGCAGCAAAACAGCGGCTCACGGGGGGGAGACCCAGTACTTC
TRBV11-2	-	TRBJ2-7	CASRDGAGEQYF	TGTGCCAGCAGGGACGGGGCGGGCGAGCAGTACTTC
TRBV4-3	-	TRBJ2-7	CASSLRQGMSYEQYF	TGCGCCAGCAGCCTTCGCCAGGGTATGTCCTACGAGCAGTACTTC
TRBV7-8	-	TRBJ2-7	CASSLLPYEQYF	TGTGCCAGCAGCTTATTACCCTACGAGCAGTACTTC
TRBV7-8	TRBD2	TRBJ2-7	CASSLARLAGLSYEQYF	TGTGCCAGCAGCTTAGCGCGACTAGCGGGCCTGTCCTACGAGCAGTACTTC
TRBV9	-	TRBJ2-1	CASSVDPLVNEQFF	TGTGCCAGCAGCGTAGATCCACTAGTAAATGAGCAGTTCTTC
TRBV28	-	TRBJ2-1	CASSFARGNEQFF	TGTGCCAGCAGTTTTGCCAGGGGAAATGAGCAGTTCTTC
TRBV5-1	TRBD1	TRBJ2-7	CASSLFRDRTYGQYF	TGCGCCAGCAGCTTATTCCGGGACAGAACCTACGGGCAGTACTTC
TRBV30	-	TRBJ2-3	CAWRSSRRADTQYF	TGTGCCTGGAGATCTAGCCGGAGGGCAGATACGCAGTATTTT
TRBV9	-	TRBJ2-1	CASSVGPLGSSYNEQFF	TGTGCCAGCAGCGTAGGCCCCCTAGGGAGCTCCTACAATGAGCAGTTCTTC